These 7 T cell receptor beta chains came from one sample sequenced in a study of OX40 agonist ivuxolimab in advanced cancers. Sequenced by immunoSEQ multiplex PCR; TCRdb stores in-frame clones only, minus some. The data show about 61,000 clones, 86% seen once. The source was CD4+ or CD8+ T cells sorted from blood, collected in a trial of the OX40 agonist ivuxolimab. The receptors shown here come from an adult with an advanced solid tumor such as melanoma, head and neck, liver or kidney cancer.

This rearrangement joins TRBV5-4 to TRBJ2-5, with 8 nucleotides matching TRBD2. With V trimmed by 1 base and J by 2 bases, 7 bases remained unmatched. Germline CDR1 is SGHNT and CDR2 is YYREEE (reference sequence). This CDR3 contains 16 residues. CDR3: CASSLLGGGRQETQYF. CDR3 nucleotide sequence: TGTGCCAGCAGCTTGCTCGGGGGGGGGCGGCAAGAGACCCAGTACTTC.

This clone has just one count. The rearrangement joins TRBV9 to TRBJ1-4; weak D call: TRBD1 (5 bases). Per germline, CDR1 SGDLS and CDR2 YYNGEE. This CDR3 comprises 15 residues. V was trimmed by 2 bases and J by 5 bases, leaving 13 bases between them. CDR3 loop: CASSVGTVSNEKLFF. The CDR3 nucleotides are TGTGCCAGCAGCGTCGGGACGGTCTCAAATGAAAAACTGTTTTTT.

The chain recombines TRBV7-6 with TRBJ2-1; 7 nucleotides match TRBD2. Germline trimming cut 1 base from V and 5 bases from J; bases unmatched to any gene: 5. Per germline, CDR1 SGHVS and CDR2 FNYEAQ. The CDR3 consists of 15 residues. The CDR3 is CASSLVRAGNNEQFF. CDR3 bases: TGTGCCAGCAGCTTAGTTAGAGCGGGGAACAATGAGCAGTTCTTC.

This clone was found once. The rearrangement uses TRBV6-1 and TRBJ1-2; D possibly corresponds to TRBD1 (6 bases). This CDR3 is built from 15 residues. V dropped 7 bases and J dropped 2 bases, with 17 bases sitting between them. Germline lookup yields CDR1 MNHNS and CDR2 SASEGT. The CDR3 loop is CASNYGTLGNYGYTF. The CDR3 coding sequence is TGTGCCAGCAACTACGGGACATTGGGCAACTATGGCTACACCTTC.

The chain uses TRBV11-2 and TRBJ1-1; no firm D call. This CDR3 has 17 residues. Trimming cost V 5 bases and J 1 base, with 20 bases left between them. Germline assignment: CDR1 SGHAT and CDR2 FQNNGV. CDR3 amino acids: CASSPSQTWGGNTEAFF. CDR3 bases: TGTGCCAGCAGCCCCAGTCAAACGTGGGGTGGGAACACTGAAGCTTTCTTT.

This clone was observed once. This chain connects TRBV6-5 to TRBJ2-1; 9 nucleotides match TRBD1. CDR1 is MNHEY, CDR2 SVGAGI, per germline. The CDR3 runs 15 residues. With V trimmed by 3 bases and J by 6 bases, 6 bases remained unmatched. The CDR3 protein is CASSYEYRGLNEQFF. In nucleotides, the CDR3 is TGTGCCAGCAGTTATGAGTACAGGGGGCTCAATGAGCAGTTCTTC.

This chain connects TRBV19 to TRBJ2-3, with TRBD2 matching over 9 bases. From germline, CDR1 is LNHDA and CDR2 SQIVND (reference sequence). The CDR3 sequence is 15 residues long. The junction had 4 bases not matched to a gene; V was cut back by 4 bases and J by 2 bases. The DNA for the CDR3 is TGTGCCAGTAGTAAGCGGGGGGCAATCACAGATACGCAGTATTTT. Translating it yields CASSKRGAITDTQYF. The whole variable domain, filled in from reference TRBV19 and TRBJ2-3, reads DGGITQSPKYLFRKEGQNVTLSCEQNLNHDAMYWYRQDPGQGLRLIYYSQIVNDFQKGDIAEGYSVSREKKESFPLTVTSAQKNPTAFYLCASSKRGAITDTQYFGPGTRLTVL.